One sample yielded the 24 T cell receptor beta chains listed below, sequenced in a study of tumor-infiltrating lymphocytes in primary liver carcinoma. The template, about 540 ng total RNA, yielded TCR beta cDNA made with a constant-region primer. Employing slightly modified ARM-PCR, three nested multiplex PCR rounds were run, and these gave rise to the TCR beta libraries. In the first two PCR rounds, TRBV1-TRBV30 forward primers were paired with a C-beta reverse primer, and each round lasted about 9 cycles. Each CDR3 protein gets one entry after TCRdb re-called the multiplex PCR reads with MiXCR. The table lists approximately 23,000 distinct CDR3 sequences, 70% to 90% of them singletons. Co-extracted RNA and DNA came from around 18-30 mg of unsorted bulk tissue. Sequencing used liver tumor tissue from sampling region 2. The subset denotes: tumor region T2, inferior pole. Receptors were obtained from a woman in her thirties with primary liver carcinoma and hepatitis B virus infection.

This clonotype appeared a few times. A read error may explain this, as a much larger clone is one base away. This chain uses TRBV11-1 with TRBJ2-7, with D perhaps TRBD1 (5 bases). The length of the CDR3 is 12 residues. In germline, CDR1 is SGHAT, CDR2 FQDESV (reference sequence). V lost 7 bases, J lost 3 bases, and 10 bases lay in between. The CDR3 region is CASNSDSYEQYF. The CDR3 region has the DNA TGTGCCAGCAACTCCGACAGCTACGAGCAGTACTTC.

Details on this clonotype: At one boundary the junction diverges from the germline segment, which might be a read error. This chain joins TRBV6-5 and TRBJ1-2; TRBD1 aligns across 8 bases. The CDR3 runs to 14 residues. CDR1 is MNHEY, CDR2 SVGAGI, per germline. CDR3 protein: CASNYNGQGSGYTF. In DNA, the CDR3 is TGTGCTAGCAATTATAACGGACAGGGCAGCGGTTACACCTTC.

A remark on this clonotype: Its ends do not fully match the called genes, so a read error is possible. This chain uses TRBV11-2 with TRBJ2-2; 9 positions agree with TRBD2. This CDR3 spans 16 amino acids. Germline V gene sequence: CDR1 SGHAT, CDR2 FQNNGV. The CDR3 loop is CASSSVALAGTGELFF. The CDR3 region has the DNA TGCGCCAGCAGCTCAGTGGCGCTAGCGGGAACCGGGGAGTTGTTTTTC.

On this clonotype itself: Relative to the germline gene, one junction end is altered; a read error may explain this. The chain couples TRBV29-1 to TRBJ1-1, with D possibly TRBD1 on 5 matching bases. From germline, CDR1 is SQVTM and CDR2 ANQGSEA. The CDR3 consists of 12 residues. CDR3 DNA sequence: TGTAGCGTCGAGGCAGGGAGCTCTGAAGCTTTCTTT. This sequence encodes CSVEAGSSEAFF.

This clonotype showed up many times. The chain links TRBV11-2 to TRBJ2-3, with a possible D match to TRBD2 (6 bases). V lost 5 bases and J lost 2, with 11 bases in between. Germline V CDR1 and CDR2: SGHAT, FQNNGV. The CDR3 is 14 amino acids. CDR3 nucleotide sequence: TGTGCCAGCAGCCTGGGACTGCCCACAGATACGCAGTATTTT. It translates to CASSLGLPTDTQYF.

About this clonotype: A read error may account for a junction end that differs from germline. This chain connects TRBV4-3 to TRBJ2-1, with TRBD2 as a possible D gene (5 bases). CDR1 is LGHNA, CDR2 YSLEER, per germline. This CDR3 is built from 16 residues. The CDR3 nucleotides are TGCGCCAACAGCCAAAACGTAGTGGGAGCCAGAGATGAGGAGTTCTTC. Its translation is CANSQNVVGARDEEFF.

Turning to this clonotype: A read error is likely, as this CDR3 ends without the conserved phenylalanine or tryptophan. The chain recombines TRBV5-4 with TRBJ2-1; the D gene is possibly TRBD2 (6 bases). Looked up from germline, CDR1 is SGHNT and CDR2 is YYREEE (reference sequence). The CDR3 is 16 amino acids. This chain's CDR3 is CASSSTSASSYNEQFY. CDR3 nucleotides: TGTGCCAGCAGCTCGACTAGTGCAAGCTCCTACAACGAGCAGTTCTAC.

In the case of this clonotype: The junction differs from germline at one of its ends, possibly a read error. Here the CDR3 DNA reads TGTGTCAGCAGTTACACAGGGATGAATTTACCCCTCCGCTTT. This encodes CVSSYTGMNLPLRF. The V call is TRBV6-6, the J call TRBJ1-6, with a weak D call TRBD1 (6 bases). Germline values: CDR1 MNHNY, CDR2 SVGAGI (reference sequence). The CDR3 runs 14 residues.

As concerns this clonotype: Sequence at one end of the junction differs from germline and may be a read error. The chain is built from TRBV30 and TRBJ2-4; maybe TRBD2 (6 bases). Germline V CDR1 and CDR2: GTSNPN, SVGIG (reference sequence). There are 15 residues in the CDR3. The CDR3 nucleotides are TGCGGCTGGAGTGGGGAGGTTCTAGCCAAAAACATTCAGTACTTC. The encoded protein is CGWSGEVLAKNIQYF.

V gene TRBV5-6 combines with J gene TRBJ1-6; D is unresolved. Germline CDR1 SGHDT, CDR2 YYEEEE. The CDR3 totals 14 residues. CDR3 DNA sequence: TGTGCTAACAGCGTGGTAGCACTGGGATCACCCCTCCACTTT. This translates into CANSVVALGSPLHF.

About this clonotype itself: The conserved phenylalanine or tryptophan normally closing the CDR3 is absent here, so this likely arose from a read error. This chain connects TRBV2 to TRBJ2-3; 13 nucleotides line up with TRBD2. Per the germline V gene, CDR1 is SNHLY and CDR2 is FYNNEI. This CDR3 contains 16 residues. The CDR3 sequence is CASSEGLAGITDMQYP. CDR3 nucleotides: TGTGCCAGCAGTGAGGGACTAGCGGGGATCACAGATATGCAGTATCCT.

This clonotype appeared many times. This chain connects TRBV14 to TRBJ2-1; D is possibly TRBD1 (5 bases). This CDR3 is 12 amino acids long. V was trimmed by 1 base and J by 9 bases, leaving 7 bases between them. CDR1 is SGHDN, CDR2 FVKESK, per germline. In DNA form, the CDR3 reads TGTGCCAGCAGCCAAGTTCAGGGTGAGCAGTTCTTC. It is translated as CASSQVQGEQFF.

The rearrangement links TRBV12-3 or TRBV12-4 to TRBJ2-2; tentative D call: TRBD2 (6 bases). This CDR3 contains 15 residues. V was clipped by 9 bases and J by 3 bases, with 17 bases between them. CDR3 sequence: CASRGWYTDTGELFF. As DNA, the CDR3 is TGTGCCAGTCGGGGGTGGTACACGGACACCGGGGAGCTGTTTTTT.

The CDR3 nucleotides are TGTGCCAGTAGTCGGACAGGGTTCACCGGGGAGCTGTTTTTT. Residues: CASSRTGFTGELFF. The chain couples TRBV6-5 to TRBJ2-2; 8 bases map to TRBD1. Trimming removed 9 bases from V and 4 bases from J; junction bases left unmatched: 7. This CDR3 is built from 14 residues. Germline values: CDR1 MNHEY, CDR2 SVGAGI.

Comment on this clonotype: An end of the junction differs from the germline gene, which may be a read error. The rearrangement joins TRBV12-5 to TRBJ2-1, with D perhaps assigned TRBD1 or TRBD2 (5 bases each). This CDR3 spans 15 amino acids. Germline V lookup: CDR1 LGHNT, CDR2 FRNRAP. The CDR3 DNA reads TGTGCTGGTGGGACCGGAACTACCCTTATGAATGAGCTGTTCTTC. Protein product: CAGGTGTTLMNELFF.

As for this clonotype: The final CDR3 position lacks the conserved phenylalanine or tryptophan, pointing to a likely read error. The DNA is omitted, as the CDR3 cannot be located on it reliably, and the CDR3 follows TCRdb's listing. The chain uses TRBV11-3 and TRBJ2-1; TRBD1, the table's D call, was not compared with the DNA. The CDR3 adds up to 12 amino acids, both ends counted. CDR1 and CDR2 (germline): SGHNT, YENEEA. This CDR3 reads CVSPLTGVEQLL.

With regard to this clonotype: Because it lacks the conserved phenylalanine or tryptophan at the end, this CDR3 is likely a read error. V gene TRBV11-2 combines with J gene TRBJ2-1, with D perhaps matching TRBD1 (6 bases). The CDR3 consists of 13 residues. Germline assignment: CDR1 SGHAT and CDR2 FQNNGV. CDR3 region: CASSVGQGFEQFY. The CDR3 nucleotides are TGTGCTAGCAGCGTAGGGCAGGGGTTTGAGCAGTTCTAC.

The rearrangement uses TRBV29-1 and TRBJ2-1; TRBD2 matches 9 bases. With V trimmed by 8 bases and J by 10 bases, 27 bases remained unmatched. The CDR3 covers 18 residues. Germline V gene data show CDR1 as SQVTM and CDR2 as ANQGSEA. The CDR3 here is CSISRLAALAGSGNEQFF. Here the CDR3 DNA reads TGCAGCATTTCAAGACTGGCTGCCCTAGCGGGAAGTGGGAACGAGCAGTTCTTC.

In regard to this clonotype: The junction shows a germline mismatch at one end, possibly a read error. V is TRBV6-2 or TRBV6-3 and J is TRBJ1-5, with D perhaps matching TRBD1 (6 bases). The germline V gene has CDR1 MNHEY and CDR2 SVGEGT. There are 13 residues in the CDR3. The CDR3 loop reads CASSNRDNQPQHF. Written as DNA, the CDR3 is TGTGCCAGCAGTAACAGGGACAATCAGCCCCAGCACTTT.

On this clonotype: This CDR3 fails to terminate in the conserved phenylalanine or tryptophan, so it likely reflects a read error. V is TRBV20-1 and J is TRBJ1-2; maybe TRBD1 (5 bases). V dropped 0 bases and J dropped 7 bases, with 15 bases sitting between them. Germline CDR1 and CDR2: DFQATT and SNEGSKA (reference sequence). The length of the CDR3 is 14 residues. CDR3 sequence (DNA): TGCAGTGCTAGAGATGACAGTCAAACTATTGGCTACACCCTC. Amino acids: CSARDDSQTIGYTL.

The chain recombines TRBV5-6 with TRBJ2-1; perhaps TRBD2 as D (5 bases). V gave up 5 bases and J gave up 14 bases, with 17 bases separating them. The germline V gene has CDR1 SGHDT and CDR2 YYEEEE. The CDR3 covers 12 residues. Here the CDR3 DNA reads TGTGCCAGCAGTCCACGGGGTGACGCAAAGTTCTTC. Protein: CASSPRGDAKFF. The variable domain in full, with the rest retrieved from reference TRBV5-6 and TRBJ2-1, is DAGVTQSPTHLIKTRGQQVTLRCSPKSGHDTVSWYQQALGQGPQFIFQYYEEEERQRGNFPDRFSGHQFPNYSSELNVNALLLGDSALYLCASSPRGDAKFFGPGTRLTVL.

The chain carries TRBV5-6 and TRBJ1-6, with D unclear. The CDR3 has 14 amino acids. Germline lookup yields CDR1 SGHDT and CDR2 YYEEEE. The CDR3 loop reads CDNSLVALGSPLHF. The CDR3 DNA reads TGTGACAACAGCTTGGTAGCATTGGGATCACCCCTCCACTTT.

The V call is TRBV4-2, the J call TRBJ1-6, with D unclear. The V and J ends lost 2 bases and 14 bases respectively, with 31 bases between them. The CDR3 totals 19 residues. Per germline, CDR1 LGHNA and CDR2 YNFKEQ. The chain's CDR3 is CASSQLTTETSRGNLSLHF. The CDR3 coding sequence is TGTGCCAGCAGCCAACTCACCACGGAAACCTCTCGAGGGAATTTATCCCTCCACTTT.

Comments on this clonotype: A read error may produce the germline difference seen at one junction end. The chain uses TRBV11-3 and TRBJ2-1; D perhaps matches TRBD2 (7 bases). The germline V gene encodes CDR1 SGHNT and CDR2 YENEEA. The CDR3 length is 15 residues. The CDR3 DNA follows: TGTGCCAGCAGCCGACAAGCGGAGGGGGGGTATGAGCGGTTCTTC. Protein product: CASSRQAEGGYERFF. The full variable domain, completed using reference TRBV11-3 and TRBJ2-1, is EAGVVQSPRYKIIEKKQPVAFWCNPISGHNTLYWYLQNLGQGPELLIRYENEEAVDDSQLPKDRFSAERLKGVDSTLKIQPAELGDSAVYLCASSRQAEGGYERFFGPGTRLTVL.